The 21 T cell receptor beta chains reported below all come from one sample, sequenced in a study of blood T cell repertoires in COVID-19. The table came from immunoSEQ multiplex PCR; TCRdb's copy has only in-frame clones and leaves some out. The sample includes about 49,000 clones, about four fifths of them seen just once. Sequencing input: peripheral blood. All receptors come from a woman aged 60-75 years with acute or convalescent COVID-19.

This rearrangement joins TRBV27 to TRBJ1-1, with D perhaps matching TRBD1 (5 bases). This CDR3 is 14 amino acids long. CDR1 is MNHEY and CDR2 is SMNVEV in the germline V gene (reference sequence). V lost 2 bases, J lost 1 base, and 8 bases lay in between. The CDR3 region has the DNA TGTGCCAGCAGTTTACGGGGGGGGAACACTGAAGCTTTCTTT. Protein: CASSLRGGNTEAFF.

This clone occurred once. In DNA form, the CDR3 reads TGTGCCTGGAGTAGAAAGGGAGGCACTGAAGCTTTCTTT. The encoded protein is CAWSRKGGTEAFF. The chain couples TRBV30 to TRBJ1-1, with D uncertain. The CDR3 has 13 residues. CDR1 and CDR2 (germline): GTSNPN, SVGIG (reference sequence). V lost 2 bases and J lost 4, with 11 bases in between.

The chain carries TRBV2 and TRBJ1-1; D gene ambiguous. The CDR3 consists of 15 residues. Trimming pared 4 bases from V and 2 bases from J, leaving 14 bases between. Germline V gene lookup returns CDR1 SNHLY and CDR2 FYNNEI. The CDR3 here is CASSVGAVVNTEAFF. CDR3 DNA sequence: TGTGCCAGCAGTGTAGGAGCGGTAGTTAACACTGAAGCTTTCTTT.

This clone was found once. This chain connects TRBV3-1 (or the pseudogene TRBV3-2) to TRBJ2-1, with no clear D. Germline-derived CDR1 and CDR2 are LGHDT and YNNKEL (reference sequence). The CDR3 is 14 amino acids. V was cut by 1 base and J by 15 bases, with 19 bases left in between. CDR3 nucleotides: TGTGCCAGCAGCCAAGTCGAATCCTGGGCGCAAATGTTCTTC. Its translation: CASSQVESWAQMFF.

The chain combines TRBV6-6 with TRBJ2-1; 9 nucleotides match TRBD2. V lost 6 bases, J lost 14 bases, and 5 bases stayed unmatched. The CDR3 totals 11 residues. The germline V gene encodes CDR1 MNHNY and CDR2 SVGAGI (reference sequence). CDR3 sequence reads: CASRTSSGEFF. The CDR3 region has the DNA TGTGCCAGCAGGACCTCTAGCGGGGAGTTCTTC.

For this clone: A junction boundary mismatches the germline segment, possibly from a read error. The chain recombines TRBV20-1 with TRBJ1-2, with TRBD1 identical over 10 bases. The CDR3 has 11 residues. CDR1 is DFQATT, CDR2 SNEGSKA, per germline (reference sequence). The chain's CDR3 is CSATRTGGCVF. CDR3 in DNA: TGCAGTGCTACCAGGACAGGGGGGTGTGTGTTC.

The rearrangement links TRBV5-1 to TRBJ2-7; D gene ambiguous. The CDR3 covers 14 residues. The V gene lost 0 bases and the J gene lost 1 base, with 8 bases spanning the gap. From germline, CDR1 is SGHRS and CDR2 YFSETQ. The chain's CDR3 is CASSLVGGSYEQYF. In nucleotides, the CDR3 is TGCGCCAGCAGCTTGGTTGGCGGTTCCTACGAGCAGTACTTC.

The V call is TRBV6-5, the J call TRBJ1-2; no clear D gene. CDR1 is MNHEY and CDR2 is SVGAGI in the germline V gene. V lost 6 bases to trimming and J lost 4 bases, with 12 bases between them. The CDR3 is made up of 13 amino acids. In nucleotides, the CDR3 is TGTGCCAGCAGCCCGACGGAGATCTATGGCTACACCTTC. This gives the protein CASSPTEIYGYTF.

The gene calls are TRBV12-3 or TRBV12-4 and TRBJ1-2; D is undetermined. The V end lost 6 bases, the J end lost 2 bases, and 10 bases lay between the germline ends. The CDR3 runs 13 residues. CDR3 in amino acids: CASSQTLNYGYTF. CDR3 nucleotide sequence: TGTGCCAGCAGCCAGACACTGAACTATGGCTACACCTTC.

This chain connects TRBV6-5 to TRBJ1-1; D gene ambiguous. This CDR3 comprises 14 residues. V gave up 3 bases and J gave up 4 bases, with 12 bases separating them. Germline lookup yields CDR1 MNHEY and CDR2 SVGAGI. CDR3 residues: CASSYSEGSTEAFF. CDR3 nucleotides: TGTGCCAGCAGTTATAGCGAAGGTTCCACTGAAGCTTTCTTT.

The chain couples TRBV28 to TRBJ2-3, with D possibly TRBD1 on 5 matching bases. Trimming removed 5 bases from V and 10 bases from J, with 13 bases in between. CDR3 size: 12 residues. Germline V gives CDR1 MDHEN, CDR2 SYDVKM. The CDR3 sequence is CASSRGLRAQYF. The CDR3 DNA follows: TGTGCCAGCAGTAGGGGCCTCCGAGCGCAGTATTTT.

This clone showed up just a few times. The V gene is TRBV5-1, the J gene TRBJ2-1; tentatively, D is TRBD2 (6 bases). CDR3 length: 13 amino acids. Trimming pared 4 bases from V and 8 bases from J, leaving 13 bases between. CDR1 and CDR2 from the germline V gene are SGHRS and YFSETQ. The DNA for the CDR3 is TGCGCCAGCAGCCTAGGACTAACTCATGAGCAGTTCTTC. Protein product: CASSLGLTHEQFF.

This clone was detected a few times. The chain carries TRBV5-1 and TRBJ2-7; 8 positions agree with TRBD1. The CDR3 runs to 16 residues. CDR1 is SGHRS and CDR2 is YFSETQ in the germline V gene. J was trimmed by 1 base and V by 0 bases; bases with no gene match: 6. This CDR3 reads CASSLADRGYSYEQYF. The DNA of the CDR3 is TGCGCCAGCAGCTTGGCCGACAGGGGATATTCCTACGAGCAGTACTTC. Full variable domain (missing parts from reference TRBV5-1 and TRBJ2-7): KAGVTQTPRYLIKTRGQQVTLSCSPISGHRSVSWYQQTPGQGLQFLFEYFSETQRNKGNFPGRFSGRQFSNSRSEMNVSTLELGDSALYLCASSLADRGYSYEQYFGPGTRLTVT.

The gene calls are TRBV3-1 (or the pseudogene TRBV3-2) and TRBJ2-5; tentative D call: TRBD2 (7 bases). Germline CDR1 and CDR2: LGHDT and YNNKEL (reference sequence). V lost 2 bases and J 5 bases, leaving 18 bases between the germline ends. This CDR3 is 16 amino acids long. The CDR3 sequence: CASSQYSRGPRETQYF. In DNA, the CDR3 is TGTGCCAGCAGCCAATACTCGCGGGGGCCGAGGGAGACCCAGTACTTC.

This clone was picked up one time. The chain's CDR3 is CASTEGPVEPLHF. CDR3 nucleotide sequence: TGTGCCAGCACGGAGGGGCCGGTCGAGCCCCTCCACTTT. The J gene is TRBJ1-6, the V gene TRBV2; D is perhaps TRBD1 (5 bases). The ends were cut back, 7 bases at V and 13 bases at J, with 17 bases in the middle. CDR1 SNHLY and CDR2 FYNNEI come from the germline V gene. The CDR3 spans 13 residues.

V and J are TRBV18 and TRBJ2-7; 8 bases line up with TRBD2. V shed 3 bases and J 4 bases; nucleotides not matched to a gene: 2. CDR3 length equals 13 residues. Germline V CDR1 and CDR2: KGHSH, LQKENI. The CDR3 DNA follows: TGTGCCAGCTCACCGGCTAGCGGGTACGAGCAGTACTTC. This encodes CASSPASGYEQYF.

V gene TRBV27 combines with J gene TRBJ2-2, with TRBD1 as a possible D gene (6 bases). The CDR3 spans 16 residues. Germline CDR1 is MNHEY and CDR2 is SMNVEV (reference sequence). The germline V and J ends were trimmed by 4 bases and 5 bases, with 17 bases remaining between them. The CDR3 sequence is CASSYVGTRLTGELFF. The CDR3 nucleotides read TGTGCCAGCAGTTATGTGGGGACACGGTTGACCGGGGAGCTGTTTTTT.

The chain recombines TRBV6-5 with TRBJ1-2, with D perhaps matching TRBD1 (6 bases). CDR1 is MNHEY and CDR2 is SVGAGI in the germline V gene. V lost 5 bases and J 3 bases, leaving 16 bases between the germline ends. The CDR3 consists of 15 residues. CDR3 protein: CASSPGTTNDYGYTF. The CDR3 bases are TGTGCCAGCAGTCCCGGGACAACCAATGACTATGGCTACACCTTC.

The V call is TRBV6-5, the J call TRBJ1-4; a weak D match, TRBD1 (6 bases). Germline CDR1 MNHEY, CDR2 SVGAGI. Trimming removed 6 bases from V and 8 bases from J, with 10 bases in between. CDR3 length: 12 residues. The CDR3 sequence is CASRSQGEKLFF. The CDR3 nucleotides read TGTGCCAGCAGGTCACAGGGCGAAAAACTGTTTTTT.

The chain uses TRBV28 and TRBJ1-3; D is unresolved. This CDR3 is built from 16 residues. The V end was cut by 10 bases, the J end by 4 bases, with 23 bases between. CDR1 is MDHEN and CDR2 is SYDVKM in the germline V gene. For the CDR3, the DNA is TGTGCCACCCCGGAGACGGAGGGTGTTAAAGGAAACACCATATATTTT. This codes for CATPETEGVKGNTIYF.

V and J are TRBV10-2 and TRBJ1-1; 7 bases line up with TRBD1. This CDR3 contains 12 residues. V trimming: 6 bases; J trimming: 4 bases; junction bases outside the gene matches: 2. Germline V CDR1 and CDR2: WSHSY, SAAADI. CDR3 in DNA: TGCGCCAGCAGGTCAGGGGGCACTGAAGCTTTCTTT. Translation gives CASRSGGTEAFF.